The entry that follows covers one T cell receptor (beta chain) sequence. The sample originates from a study of blood T cell repertoires in COVID-19. As processed by the authors: Researchers report that nucleated cell counts were estimated from reference gene primer amplification. The data were produced by immunoSEQ multiplex PCR, yet TCRdb's version contains in-frame clones alone and is incomplete. For V, J and clone size, that table is used; D and trimming come from the DNA. The data show roughly 97,000 clones, 87% seen once. The sequence came from a man aged 45-65 years with acute or convalescent COVID-19. Sequences were obtained from peripheral blood.

The CDR3 sequence is CASSKGAGGFGNTIYF. CDR3 bases: TGTGCCAGCAGCAAAGGGGCAGGGGGCTTTGGAAACACCATATATTTT. The V and J genes are TRBV21-1 and TRBJ1-3; no check of the table's D call, TRBD1, against the DNA was made. TRBV21-1 is an annotated pseudogene. This CDR3 is 16 amino acids long.